Shown below are 22 T cell receptor beta chains from a single sample sequenced in a study of spatial heterogeneity in lung cancer (dated by TCRdb to about 2019). What the authors observed across the whole study: The number of expanded intratumoral alpha and beta TCRs correlated with the tumor nonsynonymous mutation count.

In the paper's terms, the time point label means: sample taken at primary tumor resection. Libraries were prepared through 5' RACE. The reads were generated on a NextSeq 500. The raw public reads went through TCRdb reprocessing: fastp at Q25, MiXCR clone calling, in-frame beta chains kept. CDR3 protein sequences are deduplicated, and each keeps its most common genes and DNA. The sample table lists more than 10,000 distinct CDR3 sequences, approximately 12% of them with a count of one. 39% of the sample goes to the ten largest clones. For these receptors, no antigen is known. This sample comprised lung tumor tissue, obtained at surgery. The receptors shown here come from a male donor with early-stage non-small cell lung cancer.

Ten or more counts support this clonotype. V usage is TRBV27 and J usage is TRBJ2-1, with D hard to call. CDR1 is MNHEY and CDR2 is SMNVEV in the germline V gene (reference sequence). The CDR3 runs 12 residues. The V and J ends lost 6 bases and 7 bases respectively, with 10 bases between them. The CDR3 protein is CASRERANEQFF. In DNA, the CDR3 is TGTGCCAGCAGAGAACGGGCTAATGAGCAGTTCTTC.

Relative to its sample, this clonotype is medium-sized (0.01 to 0.1%). The rearrangement uses TRBV7-2 and TRBJ2-7; no firm D call. CDR1 is SGHTA, CDR2 FQGNSA, per germline. Trimming cost V 5 bases and J 5 bases, with 13 bases left between them. The CDR3 extends over 13 amino acids. As DNA, the CDR3 is TGTGCCAGCAGCCCACGGACGGTAAACGAGCAGTACTTC. It translates to CASSPRTVNEQYF.

This clonotype was seen many times. The chain joins TRBV6-6 to TRBJ2-3; D uncertain. The CDR3 extends over 15 amino acids. Trimming stripped 1 base from V and 6 bases from J, with 14 bases between. Germline CDR1 reads MNHNY; CDR2 reads SVGAGI (reference sequence). The CDR3 region is CASSYWFVVLDTQYF. The CDR3 nucleotides are TGTGCCAGCAGTTACTGGTTCGTGGTGCTGGATACGCAGTATTTT.

This clonotype was observed a handful of times. This may arise from a read error, as a much more abundant clone is one base away. J is TRBJ1-2 and V is TRBV28; no clear D. Germline V gene data show CDR1 as MDHEN and CDR2 as SYDVKM. V gave up 6 bases and J gave up 4 bases, with 6 bases separating them. This CDR3 has 11 residues. In DNA, the CDR3 is TGTGCCAGCAGGGGGTTCTATGGCTACACCTTC. Translation gives CASRGFYGYTF.

This clonotype was picked up many times. The chain uses TRBV9 and TRBJ1-2; D possibly corresponds to TRBD1 (6 bases). The germline V gene has CDR1 SGDLS and CDR2 YYNGEE. V was cut by 4 bases and J by 7 bases, with 20 bases left in between. The CDR3 totals 15 residues. The CDR3 here is CASSPGGATQFGYTF. The CDR3 bases are TGTGCCAGCAGCCCTGGGGGGGCGACGCAATTTGGCTACACCTTC.

This clonotype came up once. The chain links TRBV28 to TRBJ2-5, with D perhaps TRBD1 or TRBD2 (6 bases each). CDR3 size: 14 residues. The germline V gene encodes CDR1 MDHEN and CDR2 SYDVKM. The V and J ends lost 6 bases and 7 bases respectively, with 18 bases between them. CDR3 residues: CASSLGGSKGTQYF. CDR3 nucleotide sequence: TGTGCCAGCAGCCTGGGGGGCTCTAAAGGGACCCAGTACTTC.

This clonotype was detected many times. The rearrangement uses TRBV27 and TRBJ2-1, with 11 bases aligning to TRBD2. V dropped 3 bases and J dropped 2; count of bases not matched to a gene: 3. This CDR3 has 16 residues. Germline assignment: CDR1 MNHEY and CDR2 SMNVEV (reference sequence). The CDR3 region has the DNA TGTGCCAGCAGTTTCCTAGCGGGGGGTACCTACAATGAGCAGTTCTTC. Translated: CASSFLAGGTYNEQFF.

In its sample, this clonotype was seen a few times. The rearrangement uses TRBV7-7 and TRBJ2-1, with D possibly being TRBD2 (6 bases). In germline, CDR1 is SSHAT, CDR2 FNYEAQ (reference sequence). The CDR3 sequence is 15 residues long. Trimming took off 5 bases at V and 4 bases at J, with 15 bases between the two ends. CDR3 bases: TGTGCCAGCAGCCCGGGAACCCGGGGGTACAATGAGCAGTTCTTC. Its protein is CASSPGTRGYNEQFF. Full variable domain (remainder filled in from reference TRBV7-7 and TRBJ2-1): GAGVSQSPRYKVTKRGQDVTLRCDPISSHATLYWYQQALGQGPEFLTYFNYEAQPDKSGLPSDRFSAERPEGSISTLTIQRTEQRDSAMYRCASSPGTRGYNEQFFGPGTRLTVL.

This clonotype has only a few counts. The gene calls are TRBV10-3 and TRBJ2-6; TRBD1 aligns across 7 bases. Trimming took 10 bases from V and 8 from J; bases not matched to a gene: 5. In germline, CDR1 is ENHRY, CDR2 SYGVKD. The CDR3 loop spans 12 amino acids. CDR3 sequence (DNA): TGTGCCACCACAGGGGATTCCAACGTCCTGACTTTC. Residues: CATTGDSNVLTF.

This clonotype was counted a few times. The gene calls are TRBV7-6 and TRBJ2-1, with 15 bases matching TRBD2. The CDR3 consists of 18 residues. The V gene end was trimmed by 5 bases and the J gene end by 2 bases; junction bases not matched to a gene: 7. Per germline, CDR1 SGHVS and CDR2 FNYEAQ. The DNA for the CDR3 is TGTGCCAGCAGCCACTCCGGGACTAGCGGGGGGACCTACAATGAGCAGTTCTTC. Its protein is CASSHSGTSGGTYNEQFF.

This clonotype was seen at least ten times. The V gene is TRBV7-2, the J gene TRBJ1-2, with D possibly matching TRBD1 (6 bases). The CDR3 spans 13 residues. Trimming stripped 6 bases from V and 4 bases from J, with 12 bases between. Germline CDR1 is SGHTA and CDR2 is FQGNSA. This CDR3 is CASRNRVGYGYTF. As DNA, the CDR3 is TGTGCCAGCAGAAACAGGGTCGGCTATGGCTACACCTTC.

V gene TRBV18 combines with J gene TRBJ2-5; weak D call: TRBD1 (5 bases). The CDR3 totals 12 residues. V gave up 5 bases and J gave up 5 bases, with 9 bases separating them. Germline V gene lookup returns CDR1 KGHSH and CDR2 LQKENI. The CDR3 loop is CASSTAGETQYF. The CDR3 DNA reads TGTGCCAGCTCAACTGCAGGGGAGACCCAGTACTTC.

This clonotype has a handful of counts. The chain carries TRBV4-3 and TRBJ2-1, with 9 bases matching TRBD1. V shed 3 bases, J shed 9 bases, and the junction held 9 bases outside the gene matches. The germline V gene encodes CDR1 LGHNA and CDR2 YSLEER. This CDR3 contains 15 residues. As DNA, the CDR3 is TGCGCCAGCAGCCAGCCTGACAGGGGGATGGGTGAGCAGTTCTTC. As protein: CASSQPDRGMGEQFF.

The rearrangement links TRBV28 to TRBJ1-6; possibly TRBD1 for D (6 bases). V lost 6 bases, J lost 8 bases, and 8 bases lay in between. The CDR3 consists of 12 residues. The V gene's germline CDR1 is MDHEN and CDR2 SYDVKM. As DNA, the CDR3 is TGTGCCAGCAGCGCAGGGGATTCACCCCTCCACTTT. It encodes CASSAGDSPLHF.

This clonotype has a count of ten or more. This chain links TRBV7-2 with TRBJ1-5; TRBD1 matches 8 bases. V dropped 1 base and J dropped 11; count of bases not matched to a gene: 7. The CDR3 is made up of 14 amino acids. Germline V gene data show CDR1 as SGHTA and CDR2 as FQGNSA. CDR3 amino acids: CASSLEQGVGAQHF. CDR3 nucleotides: TGTGCCAGCAGCTTAGAACAGGGGGTCGGGGCCCAGCATTTT.

In regard to this clonotype: A much larger clonotype is one base distant, so this may be a read error. The rearrangement links TRBV29-1 to TRBJ2-7, with 8 positions matching TRBD1. From germline, CDR1 is SQVTM and CDR2 ANQGSEA. The V and J ends lost 8 bases and 5 bases, in that order; junction bases with no gene match: 11. CDR3 size: 13 residues. CDR3 DNA sequence: TGCAGCCCCGCGGCGAGACAGGGGCACGAGCAGTACTTC. Its protein product is CSPAARQGHEQYF.

This clonotype was counted many times. This chain connects TRBV6-6 to TRBJ1-1; TRBD1 is a possible D gene (5 bases). The CDR3 is made up of 12 amino acids. The germline gives CDR1 MNHNY, CDR2 SVGAGI (reference sequence). The CDR3, as DNA: TGTGCACTAAAGGGGTCCAACACTGAAGCTTTCTTT. Translated, it gives CALKGSNTEAFF.

The chain has TRBV18 and TRBJ2-1, with D hard to call. CDR3 length equals 15 residues. Between the trimmed V and J ends, which lost 2 bases and 10 bases, there was a span of 18 bases. Germline V gene data show CDR1 as KGHSH and CDR2 as LQKENI. DNA for the CDR3: TGTGCCAGCTCACCAATACCCGTACTGTCACCGGAGCAGTTCTTC. This codes for CASSPIPVLSPEQFF.

The chain joins TRBV4-1 to TRBJ1-2; D gene uncertain. The CDR3 runs to 16 residues. The germline V and J ends were trimmed by 2 bases and 0 bases, with 13 bases remaining between them. Looked up from germline, CDR1 is MGHRA and CDR2 is YSYEKL. This CDR3 reads CASSQQPRPTNYGYTF. CDR3 in DNA: TGCGCCAGCAGCCAACAACCGAGGCCTACTAACTATGGCTACACCTTC.

The chain joins TRBV6-5 to TRBJ1-2; maybe TRBD1 (5 bases). The CDR3 is 12 amino acids. Germline CDR1 reads MNHEY; CDR2 reads SVGAGI. The V end was cut by 7 bases, the J end by 10 bases, with 16 bases between. CDR3 loop: CASTRGTADYTF. The CDR3 region has the DNA TGTGCCAGCACCCGAGGGACGGCCGACTACACCTTC.

The chain uses TRBV11-3 and TRBJ2-1; D is perhaps TRBD2 (6 bases). V gave up 0 bases and J gave up 0 bases, with 9 bases separating them. Looked up from germline, CDR1 is SGHNT and CDR2 is YENEEA. There are 16 residues in the CDR3. CDR3 nucleotides: TGTGCCAGCAGCTTAGACGGCGGGGCCTCCTACAATGAGCAGTTCTTC. Translated, it gives CASSLDGGASYNEQFF.

The table lists this clonotype with many counts. The chain uses TRBV12-3 or TRBV12-4 and TRBJ1-4; D remains ambiguous. The CDR3 covers 13 residues. V was clipped by 1 base and J by 8 bases, with 8 bases between them. In DNA, the CDR3 is TGTGCCAGCAGTTTAGTACCCGGGGAAAAACTGTTTTTT. It codes for CASSLVPGEKLFF.